Listed below are T cell receptor beta chains from one sample, sequenced in a study of technical replicates of blood from a few donors. Produced via immunoSEQ multiplex PCR; TCRdb's table is partial and in-frame only. The sample has fewer than 110,000 clones; roughly 95% are singletons. Sequences were obtained from T cells isolated from PBMCs. The receptors shown here come from a human donor in good health. Both conserved end residues are part of each CDR3. The D gene is left open where the match is weak. For some rows the clone size is stated as once, few or many, or as a class when expanded; others skip it.

d_gene	v_gene	j_gene	abundance	CDR3aa	CDR3nt
TRBD1	TRBV5-1	TRBJ2-7	.	CASSPGTGGQDEQYF	TGCGCCAGCAGCCCAGGGACAGGGGGCCAGGACGAGCAGTACTTC
TRBD1	TRBV5-1	TRBJ2-2	.	CASSVQGFRGELFF	TGCGCCAGCAGCGTACAGGGGTTTCGCGGGGAGCTGTTTTTT
.	TRBV12-1	TRBJ2-5	.	CASNIFQETQYF	TGTGCCAGCAATATTTTCCAAGAGACCCAGTACTTC
TRBD1	TRBV29-1	TRBJ1-1	few	CSVEQGALTEAFF	TGCAGCGTCGAACAGGGGGCGCTTACTGAAGCTTTCTTT
TRBD2	TRBV10-1	TRBJ2-1	once	CASSGGAYNEQFF	TGCGCCAGCAGCGGGGGGGCCTACAATGAGCAGTTCTTC
TRBD2	TRBV7-2	TRBJ2-1	once	CASSSTSGFGDEQFF	TGTGCCAGCAGCTCCACTAGCGGGTTTGGCGATGAGCAGTTCTTC
TRBD2	TRBV30	TRBJ2-5	.	CAWSRLAGGETQYF	TGTGCCTGGAGCCGACTAGCGGGGGGGGAGACCCAGTACTTC
TRBD1	TRBV27	TRBJ2-1	.	CASSKLPGQGTNEQFF	TGTGCCAGCAGTAAACTCCCGGGACAGGGGACCAATGAGCAGTTCTTC
.	TRBV4-1	TRBJ2-7	.	CASSQSGTSSYEQYF	TGCGCCAGCAGCCAGTCCGGGACAAGTTCCTACGAGCAGTACTTC
.	TRBV2	TRBJ2-1	.	CASSVRQFYNEQFF	TGTGCCAGCAGTGTTCGACAGTTCTACAATGAGCAGTTCTTC
TRBD2	TRBV7-2	TRBJ2-3	.	CASSVSSGGPTDTQYF	TGTGCCAGCAGCGTTTCTAGCGGGGGGCCCACAGATACGCAGTATTTT
.	TRBV28	TRBJ1-5	once	CASSLPGPQHF	TGTGCCAGCAGTCTCCCGGGGCCCCAGCATTTT
TRBD1	TRBV5-1	TRBJ2-7	.	CASSLGTGTSEQYF	TGCGCCAGCAGCTTGGGGACAGGGACGTCCGAGCAGTACTTC
TRBD1	TRBV5-8	TRBJ2-7	.	CASSLAGQLVTYEQYF	TGTGCCAGCAGCTTGGCGGGACAGCTCGTAACCTACGAGCAGTACTTC
.	TRBV6-5	TRBJ2-7	.	CASQGASYEQYF	TGTGCCAGCCAGGGTGCTTCCTACGAGCAGTACTTC